This entry concerns a single TCR beta chain. The sample originates from a study of T-cell memory formation after mild COVID-19. The germline V gene encodes CDR1 SNHLY and CDR2 FYNNEI. Trimming at V came to 6 bases and at J to 8 bases, leaving 15 bases not matched to a gene. This CDR3 spans 15 amino acids. Using constant-segment primers, 5'RACE produced TCR alpha and TCR beta cDNA libraries carrying sample barcodes and UMIs. TCRdb processed the 5' RACE reads anew with MiXCR; each CDR3 protein has one entry. The sample lists approximately 410,000 distinct CDR3 sequences; around 22% were seen once. The receptor was isolated from an adult woman who had mild COVID-19 (a few samples of this study predate the infection). Cell type and time point are not known. The J gene is TRBJ1-2, the V gene TRBV2; 7 bases agree with TRBD1. Sequencing was performed on PBMCs or a T cell subset sorted from them (not recorded which). CDR3 nucleotide sequence: TGTGCCAGCAGACCCCCCTTCCGGACAGGAGTGGGCTACACCTTC. It encodes CASRPPFRTGVGYTF.